Presented here are 29 T cell receptor beta chains from one specimen sequenced in a study of blood T cell repertoires in COVID-19. Generated by immunoSEQ multiplex PCR, the TCRdb table keeps only in-frame clones and is missing some. Counted here are around 400,000 clones, approximately 89% occurring once; the ten biggest clones make up about 0.9%. Sequences were obtained from PBMCs or T cells enriched from blood (not recorded which). Receptors were obtained from a woman in her forties who had been exposed to COVID-19.

The count of this clone is one. The chain is built from TRBV19 and TRBJ1-5; no firm D call. Germline V gene lookup returns CDR1 LNHDA and CDR2 SQIVND (reference sequence). This CDR3 has 14 residues. V lost 4 bases and J lost 5, with 12 bases in between. The CDR3 DNA sequence: TGTGCCAGTAGTAGACTCTGGACTGATCAGCCCCAGCATTTT. Its translation is CASSRLWTDQPQHF. Drawing the rest from reference TRBV19 and TRBJ1-5, the complete variable domain is DGGITQSPKYLFRKEGQNVTLSCEQNLNHDAMYWYRQDPGQGLRLIYYSQIVNDFQKGDIAEGYSVSREKKESFPLTVTSAQKNPTAFYLCASSRLWTDQPQHFGDGTRLSIL.

The chain uses TRBV7-6 and TRBJ2-2; 7 bases match TRBD2. The CDR3 sequence is 17 residues long. Germline V CDR1 and CDR2: SGHVS, FNYEAQ. V dropped 2 bases and J dropped 0; count of bases not matched to a gene: 6. The CDR3 spells CASSLSWDYSNTGELFF. In DNA, the CDR3 is TGTGCCAGCAGCTTATCCTGGGACTATTCGAACACCGGGGAGCTGTTTTTT. Full variable domain (outside the CDR3, taken from reference TRBV7-6 and TRBJ2-2): GAGVSQSPRYKVTKRGQDVALRCDPISGHVSLYWYRQALGQGPEFLTYFNYEAQQDKSGLPNDRFSAERPEGSISTLTIQRTEQRDSAMYRCASSLSWDYSNTGELFFGEGSRLTVL.

This rearrangement joins TRBV29-1 to TRBJ1-6; 7 bases map to TRBD1. Germline CDR1 SQVTM, CDR2 ANQGSEA. Losses at the gene ends were 6 bases for V and 7 bases for J; bases not matched to a gene: 3. The CDR3 is 12 residues long. CDR3 sequence: CSVGTANSPLHF. Here the CDR3 DNA reads TGCAGCGTCGGGACAGCCAATTCACCCCTCCACTTT.

The chain combines TRBV24-1 with TRBJ2-1; perhaps TRBD2 as D (6 bases). The V end lost 3 bases, the J end lost 9 bases, and 20 bases lay between the germline ends. Germline V gives CDR1 KGHDR, CDR2 SFDVKD. This CDR3 is 16 amino acids long. CDR3 region: CATSDARGIGGGEQFF. The CDR3 nucleotides read TGTGCCACCAGTGATGCCCGGGGGATCGGGGGTGGTGAGCAGTTCTTC.

The chain links TRBV9 to TRBJ1-1; D ambiguous. Germline loops: CDR1 SGDLS, CDR2 YYNGEE. V lost 0 bases to trimming and J lost 1 base, with 16 bases between them. This CDR3 comprises 17 residues. CDR3: CASSVESGWAGNTEAFF. The CDR3 coding sequence is TGTGCCAGCAGCGTAGAGTCCGGTTGGGCCGGGAACACTGAAGCTTTCTTT.

This chain joins TRBV7-9 and TRBJ1-4, with 9 bases aligning to TRBD1. Trimming removed 1 base from V and 7 bases from J; junction bases left unmatched: 4. The CDR3 is 15 residues long. The germline V gene has CDR1 SEHNR and CDR2 FQNEAQ (reference sequence). CDR3 sequence reads: CASSLGDREAEKLFF. The CDR3 bases are TGTGCCAGCAGCTTAGGGGACAGGGAGGCTGAAAAACTGTTTTTT.

Of note for this clone: This same CDR3 is encoded by further DNA sequences in the sample. V is TRBV3-1 (or the pseudogene TRBV3-2) and J is TRBJ1-2; D is perhaps TRBD1 (5 bases). The ends were cut back, 4 bases at V and 5 bases at J, with 8 bases in the middle. Germline V CDR1 and CDR2: LGHDT, YNNKEL (reference sequence). This CDR3 has 12 amino acids. The CDR3 DNA follows: TGTGCCAGCAGCCCATCAGGGTATGGCTACACCTTC. Amino acid sequence: CASSPSGYGYTF.

This clone was detected only a few times. The V and J genes are TRBV5-4 and TRBJ2-7; D may be TRBD2 (5 bases). Trimming removed 4 bases from V and 1 base from J, with 12 bases in between. CDR3 length equals 14 residues. In germline, CDR1 is SGHNT, CDR2 YYREEE (reference sequence). The CDR3 nucleotides read TGTGCCAGCAGCGGGGAGTACAAATCCTACGAGCAGTACTTC. Its protein is CASSGEYKSYEQYF.

This clone has just a few counts. The J gene is TRBJ2-2, the V gene TRBV18, with D possibly TRBD1 on 5 matching bases. CDR1 and CDR2 (germline): KGHSH, LQKENI. The V end was cut by 3 bases, the J end by 0 bases, with 8 bases between. The CDR3 length is 15 residues. The CDR3 DNA follows: TGTGCCAGCTCACCTGACAGAACGAACACCGGGGAGCTGTTTTTT. Encoded protein: CASSPDRTNTGELFF. Based on the CDR3 plus reference TRBV18 and TRBJ2-2, the full variable domain is NAGVMQNPRHLVRRRGQEARLRCSPMKGHSHVYWYRQLPEEGLKFMVYLQKENIIDESGMPKERFSAEFPKEGPSILRIQQVVRGDSAAYFCASSPDRTNTGELFFGEGSRLTVL.

The chain links TRBV6-4 to TRBJ2-3, with a possible D match to TRBD1 (6 bases). The germline CDR1 and CDR2 sequences are MRHNA and SNTAGT. The CDR3 spans 14 residues. V gave up 8 bases and J gave up 8 bases, with 20 bases separating them. The CDR3 DNA is TGTGCCAGCGGGGCGGACAGCCGGTCGGGTACGCAGTATTTT. Its translation: CASGADSRSGTQYF.

This chain uses TRBV7-9 with TRBJ1-1, with no clear D. Trimming took 4 bases from V and 0 from J, leaving 9 bases between them. CDR1 is SEHNR and CDR2 is FQNEAQ in the germline V gene (reference sequence). The CDR3 has 14 residues. The CDR3 region is CASSSQHMNTEAFF. The CDR3 DNA reads as TGTGCCAGCAGCTCCCAACACATGAACACTGAAGCTTTCTTT.

The chain has TRBV5-1 and TRBJ1-1; D might be TRBD1 (6 bases). V shed 4 bases and J shed 2 bases, with 12 bases lying between them. The germline V gene has CDR1 SGHRS and CDR2 YFSETQ. This CDR3 spans 14 amino acids. The CDR3 protein is CASSRTEINTEAFF. In DNA form, the CDR3 reads TGCGCCAGCAGCCGGACAGAGATTAACACTGAAGCTTTCTTT.

V gene TRBV6-1 combines with J gene TRBJ2-6; 7 bases are shared with TRBD1. Germline CDR1 is MNHNS and CDR2 is SASEGT. CDR3 length: 16 amino acids. V lost 4 bases to trimming and J lost 2 bases; unmatched junction nucleotides: 5. CDR3 in amino acids: CASSVSRGPGANVLTF. The CDR3 DNA follows: TGTGCCAGCAGTGTGAGTAGGGGGCCTGGGGCCAACGTCCTGACTTTC.

The chain employs TRBV10-3 and TRBJ1-2; TRBD1 is a possible D gene (6 bases). V gave up 0 bases and J gave up 4 bases, with 15 bases separating them. The CDR3 runs 16 residues. CDR1 ENHRY and CDR2 SYGVKD come from the germline V gene. For the CDR3, the DNA is TGTGCCATCAGTGAGTCGAGCACAGGGTCGGTCTATGGCTACACCTTC. Its protein product is CAISESSTGSVYGYTF.

The chain joins TRBV30 to TRBJ1-1; no clear D. This CDR3 is 14 amino acids long. Trimming removed 0 bases at V and 5 bases at J, with 13 bases between. Looked up from germline, CDR1 is GTSNPN and CDR2 is SVGIG (reference sequence). CDR3 nucleotide sequence: TGTGCCTGGAGTGTACGAGGGTTGGGGACTGAAGCTTTCTTT. Its translation is CAWSVRGLGTEAFF. The full variable domain, completed using reference TRBV30 and TRBJ1-1, is SQTIHQWPATLVQPVGSPLSLECTVEGTSNPNLYWYRQAAGRGLQLLFYSVGIGQISSEVPQNLSASRPQDRQFILSSKKLLLSDSGFYLCAWSVRGLGTEAFFGQGTRLTVV.

The chain recombines TRBV4-1 with TRBJ1-1; 8 bases fit TRBD1. Germline loops: CDR1 MGHRA, CDR2 YSYEKL. The V gene end was trimmed by 4 bases and the J gene end by 6 bases; junction bases not matched to a gene: 10. The CDR3 runs to 15 residues. As DNA, the CDR3 is TGCGCCAGCAGCCCTGGGACAGGTTCTAGGGCTGAAGCTTTCTTT. Amino acids: CASSPGTGSRAEAFF.

This clone was observed once. The chain links TRBV28 to TRBJ1-1; D may be TRBD1 (5 bases). Trimming took 5 bases from V and 3 from J, leaving 16 bases between them. Germline values: CDR1 MDHEN, CDR2 SYDVKM. This CDR3 contains 15 residues. The CDR3 DNA reads TGTGCCAGCAGTATAAAAACGGGACTTCACACTGAAGCTTTCTTT. It specifies CASSIKTGLHTEAFF.

This clone was recorded only once. V and J are TRBV3-1 (or the pseudogene TRBV3-2) and TRBJ2-1; no clear D gene. CDR3 length: 15 residues. Germline V gives CDR1 LGHDT, CDR2 YNNKEL (reference sequence). V was shortened by 1 base and J by 2 bases, with 9 bases between the two germline ends. The CDR3 spells CASSQGALAYNEQFF. CDR3 DNA: TGTGCCAGCAGCCAAGGGGCCCTGGCCTACAATGAGCAGTTCTTC.

The chain is built from TRBV30 and TRBJ2-7; 8 bases are a match to TRBD2. V trimming: 2 bases; J trimming: 2 bases; junction bases outside the gene matches: 8. Germline CDR1 and CDR2: GTSNPN and SVGIG (reference sequence). The CDR3 spans 15 residues. CDR3 in DNA: TGTGCCTGGAGTTCATTAGCGGGATCGACCTACGAGCAGTACTTC. This gives the protein CAWSSLAGSTYEQYF.

The V call is TRBV2, the J call TRBJ2-3, with D tentatively TRBD2 (5 bases). Germline assignment: CDR1 SNHLY and CDR2 FYNNEI. The germline V and J ends were trimmed by 6 bases and 2 bases, with 12 bases remaining between them. The CDR3 runs 14 residues. For the CDR3, the DNA is TGTGCCAGCAGGCTAGCAGAAGCCACAGATACGCAGTATTTT. Protein sequence: CASRLAEATDTQYF.

The sample holds one count of this clone. V is TRBV2 and J is TRBJ2-4; possibly TRBD2 for D (7 bases). V lost 5 bases to trimming and J lost 9 bases, with 14 bases between them. The CDR3 has 13 residues. Germline assignment: CDR1 SNHLY and CDR2 FYNNEI. The CDR3 here is CASSRGRGTIQYF. The DNA for the CDR3 is TGTGCCAGCAGTAGAGGGAGGGGGACCATTCAGTACTTC.

The CDR3, as DNA: TGTGCCAGCAGTAGGCCGGCCCTAGGGGTAGTCGCAGATACGCAGTATTTT. It yields the protein CASSRPALGVVADTQYF. J is TRBJ2-3 and V is TRBV2; a weak D match, TRBD1 (5 bases). This CDR3 spans 17 amino acids. Per the germline V gene, CDR1 is SNHLY and CDR2 is FYNNEI. The V end was cut by 5 bases, the J end by 4 bases, with 22 bases between.

CDR3 sequence (DNA): TGCAGCGTCGAGTGGGGGGACAGGGGGTATTCAATTGCGGCTTTCTTT. Translated, it gives CSVEWGDRGYSIAAFF. The chain carries TRBV29-1 and TRBJ1-1; TRBD1 matches 11 bases. Unmatched junction bases numbered 20, after V lost 6 bases and J lost 11 bases. The germline CDR1 and CDR2 sequences are SQVTM and ANQGSEA. The CDR3 spans 16 residues.

The rearrangement links TRBV5-5 to TRBJ1-4; 8 bases agree with TRBD1. The J segment lost 4 bases and the V segment lost 1 base, leaving 3 bases of the junction unmatched. CDR1 and CDR2 from the germline V gene are SGHKS and YYEKEE (reference sequence). The CDR3 runs to 15 residues. CDR3 in DNA: TGTGCCAGCAGCTTGTGGACAGGGAGTAATGAAAAACTGTTTTTT. It yields the protein CASSLWTGSNEKLFF. The full variable domain, rest sourced from reference TRBV5-5 and TRBJ1-4, is DAGVTQSPTHLIKTRGQQVTLRCSPISGHKSVSWYQQVLGQGPQFIFQYYEKEERGRGNFPDRFSARQFPNYSSELNVNALLLGDSALYLCASSLWTGSNEKLFFGSGTQLSVL.

At least ten counts were recorded for this clone. The chain couples TRBV10-3 to TRBJ1-6; no clear D. This CDR3 is built from 15 residues. In germline, CDR1 is ENHRY, CDR2 SYGVKD. Trimming cost V 6 bases and J 0 bases, with 9 bases left between them. This CDR3 reads CAISRGDSYNSPLHF. The CDR3 DNA reads as TGTGCCATCAGCCGAGGCGACTCCTATAATTCACCCCTCCACTTT.

The genes are TRBV19 and TRBJ2-3; TRBD2 matches 10 bases. V dropped 5 bases and J dropped 2; count of bases not matched to a gene: 10. This CDR3 contains 17 residues. Germline CDR1 LNHDA, CDR2 SQIVND (reference sequence). The CDR3 coding sequence is TGTGCCAGTAGTCTTCGAGGAGCGGGGGGGTACACAGATACGCAGTATTTT. The encoded protein is CASSLRGAGGYTDTQYF.

This clone was seen just once. This chain uses TRBV18 with TRBJ1-2, with a weak D call TRBD1 (5 bases). V lost 3 bases and J 5 bases, leaving 16 bases between the germline ends. The CDR3 spans 15 residues. Looked up from germline, CDR1 is KGHSH and CDR2 is LQKENI. CDR3 residues: CASSPRQQVLYGYTF. The CDR3, as DNA: TGTGCCAGCTCACCTCGTCAACAGGTCCTGTATGGCTACACCTTC.

This clone was observed a handful of times. This chain connects TRBV6-2 or TRBV6-3 to TRBJ1-5; 10 bases fit TRBD1. CDR1 MNHEY and CDR2 SVGEGT come from the germline V gene. This CDR3 spans 16 amino acids. V was pared by 6 bases and J by 3 bases, with 8 bases of the junction left unmatched. The CDR3 loop is CASSRPGTGVNQPQHF. The CDR3 DNA sequence: TGTGCCAGCAGCCGACCCGGGACAGGGGTCAATCAGCCCCAGCATTTT.

The CDR3 DNA follows: TGTGCCAGCAGGCGGAGTCTGAGTACGCAGTATTTT. Translating gives CASRRSLSTQYF. The chain has TRBV12-3 or TRBV12-4 and TRBJ2-3; D unresolved. The CDR3 runs 12 residues. The V gene lost 6 bases and the J gene lost 8 bases, with 12 bases spanning the gap.